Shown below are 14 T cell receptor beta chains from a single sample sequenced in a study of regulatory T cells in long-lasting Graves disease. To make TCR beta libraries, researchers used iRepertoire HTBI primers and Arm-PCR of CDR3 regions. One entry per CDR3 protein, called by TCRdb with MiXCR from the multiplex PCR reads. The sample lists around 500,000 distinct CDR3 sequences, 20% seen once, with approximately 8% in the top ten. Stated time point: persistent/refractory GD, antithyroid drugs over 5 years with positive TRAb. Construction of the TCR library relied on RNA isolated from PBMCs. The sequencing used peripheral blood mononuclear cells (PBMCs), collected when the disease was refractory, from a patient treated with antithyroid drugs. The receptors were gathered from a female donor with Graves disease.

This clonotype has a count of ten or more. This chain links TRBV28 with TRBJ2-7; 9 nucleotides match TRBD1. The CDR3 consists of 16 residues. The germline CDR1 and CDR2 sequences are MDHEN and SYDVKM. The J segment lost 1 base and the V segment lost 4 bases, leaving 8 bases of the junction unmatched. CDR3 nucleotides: TGTGCCAGCAGTTCCTATGCCGGACAGGGGTCCTACGAGCAGTACTTC. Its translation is CASSSYAGQGSYEQYF.

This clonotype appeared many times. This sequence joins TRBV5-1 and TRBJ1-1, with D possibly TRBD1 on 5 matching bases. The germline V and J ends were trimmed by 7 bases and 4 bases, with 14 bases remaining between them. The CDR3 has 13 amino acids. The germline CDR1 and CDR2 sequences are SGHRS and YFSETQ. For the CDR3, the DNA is TGCGCCAGCGCCCTCGGCGGGGCCACTGAAGCTTTCTTT. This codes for CASALGGATEAFF.

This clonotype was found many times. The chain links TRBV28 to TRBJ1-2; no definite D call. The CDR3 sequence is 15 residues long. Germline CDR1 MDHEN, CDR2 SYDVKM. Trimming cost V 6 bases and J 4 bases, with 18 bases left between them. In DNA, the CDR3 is TGTGCCAGCAGGACACGGGCCCCGCGGAGCTATGGCTACACCTTC. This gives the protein CASRTRAPRSYGYTF.

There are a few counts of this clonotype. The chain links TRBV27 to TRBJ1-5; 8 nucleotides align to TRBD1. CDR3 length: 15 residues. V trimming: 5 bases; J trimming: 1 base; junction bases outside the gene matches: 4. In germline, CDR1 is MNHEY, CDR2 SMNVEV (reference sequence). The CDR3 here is CASSLTGESNQPQHF. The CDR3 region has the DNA TGTGCCAGCAGTCTGACAGGGGAGAGCAATCAGCCCCAGCATTTT.

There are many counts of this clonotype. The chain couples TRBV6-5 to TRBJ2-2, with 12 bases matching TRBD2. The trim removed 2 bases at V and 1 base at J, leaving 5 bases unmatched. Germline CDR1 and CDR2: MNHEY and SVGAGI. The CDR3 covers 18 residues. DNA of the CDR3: TGTGCCAGCAGTTACGCATCTAGCGGGAGGGGGAACACCGGGGAGCTGTTTTTT. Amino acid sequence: CASSYASSGRGNTGELFF.

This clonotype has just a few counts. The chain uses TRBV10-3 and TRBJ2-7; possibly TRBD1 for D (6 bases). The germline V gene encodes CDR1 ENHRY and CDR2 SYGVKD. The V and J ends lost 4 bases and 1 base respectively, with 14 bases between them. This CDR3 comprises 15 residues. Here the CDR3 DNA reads TGTGCCATCAGTGGGGCAGGGGTTTCTTCCTACGAGCAGTACTTC. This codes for CAISGAGVSSYEQYF.

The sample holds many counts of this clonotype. In DNA, the CDR3 is TGTGCCAGCAGTTATTCTCAGGGGGTGTCCTACGAGCAGTACTTC. It encodes CASSYSQGVSYEQYF. The gene calls are TRBV12-3 or TRBV12-4 and TRBJ2-7, with 7 positions matching TRBD1. J gave up 1 base and V 4 bases, and 7 bases lay outside the gene matches. The length of the CDR3 is 15 residues.

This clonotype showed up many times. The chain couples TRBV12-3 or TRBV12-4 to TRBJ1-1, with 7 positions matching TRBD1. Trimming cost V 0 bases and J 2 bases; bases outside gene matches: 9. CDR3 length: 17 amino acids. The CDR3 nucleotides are TGTGCCAGCAGTTTAGCGCTAGGGGGCGTCGTAAACACTGAAGCTTTCTTT. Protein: CASSLALGGVVNTEAFF.

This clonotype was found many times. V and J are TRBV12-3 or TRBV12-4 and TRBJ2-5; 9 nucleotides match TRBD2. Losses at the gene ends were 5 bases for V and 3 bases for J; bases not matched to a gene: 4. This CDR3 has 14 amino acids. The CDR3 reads CASSVTSGKETQYF. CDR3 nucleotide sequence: TGTGCCAGCAGTGTGACTAGCGGAAAAGAGACCCAGTACTTC.

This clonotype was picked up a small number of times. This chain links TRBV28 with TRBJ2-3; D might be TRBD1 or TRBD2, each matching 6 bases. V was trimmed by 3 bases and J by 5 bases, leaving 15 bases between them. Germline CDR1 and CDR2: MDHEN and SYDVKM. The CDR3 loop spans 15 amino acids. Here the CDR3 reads CASSFLSGALDTQYF. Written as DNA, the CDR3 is TGTGCCAGCAGTTTTCTTTCGGGGGCTTTAGATACGCAGTATTTT.

The CDR3 DNA reads TGTGCCAGCAGCTTTTACAGGGGAATCTCTGGAAACACCATATATTTT. Its translation is CASSFYRGISGNTIYF. This chain joins TRBV28 and TRBJ1-3; 7 nucleotides match TRBD1. The CDR3 extends over 16 amino acids. With V trimmed by 6 bases and J by 0 bases, 8 bases remained unmatched. The germline V gene encodes CDR1 MDHEN and CDR2 SYDVKM.

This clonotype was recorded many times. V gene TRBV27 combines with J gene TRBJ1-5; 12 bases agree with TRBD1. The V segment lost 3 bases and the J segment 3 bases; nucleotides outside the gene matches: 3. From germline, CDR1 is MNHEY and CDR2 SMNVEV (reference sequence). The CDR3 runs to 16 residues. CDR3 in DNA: TGTGCCAGCAGTTTGGGACAGGGGGCAATCAATCAGCCCCAGCATTTT. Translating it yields CASSLGQGAINQPQHF.

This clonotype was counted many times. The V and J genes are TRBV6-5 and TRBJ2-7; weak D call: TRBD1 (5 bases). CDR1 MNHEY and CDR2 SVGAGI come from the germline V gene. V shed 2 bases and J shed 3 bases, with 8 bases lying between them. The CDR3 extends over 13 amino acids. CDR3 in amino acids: CASSYGAFYEQYF. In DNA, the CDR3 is TGTGCCAGCAGTTACGGGGCCTTCTACGAGCAGTACTTC.

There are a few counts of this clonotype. The CDR3 region has the DNA TGTGCCAGCAGATTGGGGTACATTCAGTACTTC. Protein sequence: CASRLGYIQYF. The V gene is TRBV2, the J gene TRBJ2-4; D remains ambiguous. The V end lost 6 bases, the J end lost 8 bases, and 8 bases lay between the germline ends. CDR3 length equals 11 residues. Per germline, CDR1 SNHLY and CDR2 FYNNEI.